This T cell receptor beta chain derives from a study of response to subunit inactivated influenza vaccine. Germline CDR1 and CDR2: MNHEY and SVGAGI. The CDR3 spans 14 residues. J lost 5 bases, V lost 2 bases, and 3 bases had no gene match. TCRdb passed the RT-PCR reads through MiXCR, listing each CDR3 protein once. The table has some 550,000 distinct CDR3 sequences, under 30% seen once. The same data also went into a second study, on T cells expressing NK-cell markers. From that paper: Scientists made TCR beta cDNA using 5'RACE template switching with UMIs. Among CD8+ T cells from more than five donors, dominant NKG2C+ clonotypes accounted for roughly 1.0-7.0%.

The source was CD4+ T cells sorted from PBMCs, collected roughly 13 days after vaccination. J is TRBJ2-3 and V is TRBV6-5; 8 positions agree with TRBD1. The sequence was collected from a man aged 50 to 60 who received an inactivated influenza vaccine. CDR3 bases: TGTGCCAGCAGTTACGCCAGGGGGCGAGATACGCAGTATTTT. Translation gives CASSYARGRDTQYF.